The rows below give T cell receptor beta chains drawn from one sample of a study of response to subunit inactivated influenza vaccine. TCRdb itself ran the RT-PCR reads through MiXCR, one entry per CDR3 protein. The table shows hundreds of thousands of distinct CDR3 sequences, with 7.6% occurring only once. Source: PBMCs from blood, taken less than 25 months after vaccination. All receptors derive from a man between 45 and 75 years old who received an inactivated influenza vaccine. CDR3s include the opening cysteine and the closing phenylalanine or tryptophan. The D gene is left open where the match is weak. Some rows have no size entry. The others give once, few or many, or a class for an expanded clone.

J gene	V gene	D gene	CDR3 length	clone size	CDR3 DNA	CDR3 protein
TRBJ1-4	TRBV5-1	NA	15	NA	TGCGCCAGCAGCTTGGGTGCGACAACTAATGAAAAACTGTTTTTT	CASSLGATTNEKLFF
TRBJ1-1	TRBV4-3	NA	15	NA	TGCGCCAGCAGCCAAGTTAGGGCAGGGTCCACTGAAGCTTTCTTT	CASSQVRAGSTEAFF
TRBJ2-2	TRBV20-1	NA	13	few	TGCAGTGCCAAAACAACAAACACCGGGGAGCTGTTTTTT	CSAKTTNTGELFF
TRBJ2-7	TRBV20-1	NA	13	NA	TGCAGTGCTAGCCGACGGGCCTCGTGGGAGCAGTACTTC	CSASRRASWEQYF
TRBJ2-7	TRBV4-1	NA	15	many	TGCGCCAGCAGCTCTTTTATTCCAGGGGATGGCGAGCAGTACTTC	CASSSFIPGDGEQYF
TRBJ2-2	TRBV4-3	NA	17	few	TGCGCCAGCAGCCAAGATCTTAGACAGGTGAACACCGGGGAGCTGTTTTTT	CASSQDLRQVNTGELFF
TRBJ2-7	TRBV29-1	TRBD2	13	NA	TGCAGCGTTTCTAGCGGGGGATCCTACGAGCAGTACTTC	CSVSSGGSYEQYF
TRBJ1-6	TRBV5-5	NA	14	many	TGTGCCAGCAGCTTGGTGGCCACCAATTCACCCCTCCACTTT	CASSLVATNSPLHF
TRBJ1-4	TRBV12-3/TRBV12-4	NA	15	few	TGTGCCAGCAGTACGACAGTACGGTCGGGCGAAAAACTGTTTTTT	CASSTTVRSGEKLFF
TRBJ2-1	TRBV9	NA	15	NA	TGTGCCAGCAGCCCTCGCCCGACAGCTTCCAATGAGCAGTTCTTC	CASSPRPTASNEQFF
TRBJ2-1	TRBV9	TRBD2	15	NA	TGTGCCAGCAGCGTCACTAGCGGGAGGGGCGATGAGCAGTTCTTC	CASSVTSGRGDEQFF
TRBJ1-2	TRBV6-1	TRBD1	15	NA	TGTGCCAGCAAAATGGACAGGCAACCTAACTATGGCTACACCTTC	CASKMDRQPNYGYTF
TRBJ2-5	TRBV20-1	TRBD1	12	many	TGCAGTGCTAGGGACAGGGTAGAGACCCAGTACTTC	CSARDRVETQYF
TRBJ1-1	TRBV7-9	NA	14	many	TGTGCCAGCAGCTTAGAACTCAGGGTCACTGAAGCTTTCTTT	CASSLELRVTEAFF
TRBJ1-4	TRBV11-1	TRBD1	18	NA	TGTGCCAGCAGTCCCGGGACAGGGTCCTTTGCAACTAATGAAAAACTGTTTTTT	CASSPGTGSFATNEKLFF
TRBJ2-7	TRBV12-3/TRBV12-4	NA	13	many	TGTGCCAGCAGTTTTGGCAGGGCCTACGAGCAGTACTTC	CASSFGRAYEQYF
TRBJ2-3	TRBV6-1	TRBD2	20	few	TGTGCCAGCAGGAAAGGACTAGCGGGAACCCCCGTTTCTAGCACAGATACGCAGTATTTT	CASRKGLAGTPVSSTDTQYF
TRBJ2-3	TRBV10-2	TRBD2	19	few	TGCGCCAGCAGAATCAGTTCTAGGGTAGCGGGAGGGCCAGCAGATACGCAGTATTTT	CASRISSRVAGGPADTQYF
TRBJ2-7	TRBV10-3	NA	15	once	TGTGCCATCAGTGGAGGGCGTGGGGGGTTCGACGAGCAGTACTTC	CAISGGRGGFDEQYF
TRBJ1-6	TRBV28	NA	13	few	TGTGCCAGCAGTTCCGGTTGGAATTCACCCCTCCACTTT	CASSSGWNSPLHF
TRBJ2-3	TRBV5-1	NA	16	NA	TGCGCCAGCAGCGGCGGGACATCCTCTAGCACAGATACGCAGTATTTT	CASSGGTSSSTDTQYF
TRBJ2-5	TRBV29-1	NA	14	many	TGCAGCGTTGAGGCCAGGGCGTACCAAGAGACCCAGTACTTC	CSVEARAYQETQYF
TRBJ2-1	TRBV5-1	TRBD2	14	few	TGCGCCAGCAGCCCCGGCCAAAAGCGGGGGCCCGTTCTCTTC	CASSPGQKRGPVLF
TRBJ1-1	TRBV20-1	NA	12	many	TGCAGTGTTGGACAGATGAACACTGAAGCTTTCTTT	CSVGQMNTEAFF
TRBJ2-2	TRBV20-1	NA	18	NA	TGCAGTGCTAGAGCCACATTAGGGGGTGCCCTTAACACCGGGGAGCTGTTTTTT	CSARATLGGALNTGELFF
TRBJ2-5	TRBV9	NA	14	NA	TGTGCCAGCAGCGTAGGCAGACGCGTGGAGACCCAGTACTTC	CASSVGRRVETQYF
TRBJ2-3	TRBV29-1	TRBD2	14	many	TGCAGCTTATTTCTAGCGGGAGTCGGAGATACGCAGTATTTT	CSLFLAGVGDTQYF
TRBJ2-1	TRBV5-1	TRBD2	15	few	TGCGCCAGCAGCTTGGGGCGGCATCCGGGGGGTGAGCAGTTCTTC	CASSLGRHPGGEQFF
TRBJ2-7	TRBV5-1	NA	15	NA	TGCGCCAGCAAAGGAGGGGGAGACGCGACCTACGAGCAGTACTTC	CASKGGGDATYEQYF
TRBJ2-5	TRBV15	NA	12	few	TGTGCCACCAGCCCCCGTTCAGAGACCCAGTACTTC	CATSPRSETQYF
TRBJ1-5	TRBV19	NA	17	few	TGTGCCAGTAGCCATACCCAACACACAGGAGGTAATCAGCCCCAGCATTTT	CASSHTQHTGGNQPQHF
TRBJ2-1	TRBV28	TRBD2	16	NA	TGTGCCACCTCCTATATAGCGGGAGGGCCTGGCAATGAGCAGTTCTTC	CATSYIAGGPGNEQFF
TRBJ2-1	TRBV6-2/TRBV6-3	NA	17	many	TGTGCCAGCAGTTACCAGACTAGACGAAGCTCCTACAATGAGCAGTTCTTC	CASSYQTRRSSYNEQFF
TRBJ2-5	TRBV6-2/TRBV6-3	TRBD2	12	few	TGTGCCAGCGAGGGACTAGGAGAGACCCAGTACTTC	CASEGLGETQYF
TRBJ2-6	TRBV20-1	NA	18	few	TGCAGTGTTAGGTTTGTCGGTGACTCTCTCTCTGGGGCCAACGTCCTGACTTTC	CSVRFVGDSLSGANVLTF
TRBJ2-1	TRBV19	NA	13	few	TGTGCCAGTAGTATGGGGACCCACAATGAGCAGTTCTTC	CASSMGTHNEQFF
TRBJ2-5	TRBV15	NA	15	NA	TGTGCCACCAGCACCCGGGCCCTTCAGGCGGAGACCCAGTACTTC	CATSTRALQAETQYF
TRBJ2-1	TRBV20-1	NA	10	NA	TGCAGTGCTAGTAGGCGGGGACAGTTCTTC	CSASRRGQFF
TRBJ1-1	TRBV4-3	NA	15	NA	TGCGCCAGCAGCCAAGATTGGAGCTCTAGGACTGAAGCTTTCTTT	CASSQDWSSRTEAFF
TRBJ2-3	TRBV9	NA	15	many	TGTGCCAGCAGCGTAGTTGGTCTGGGGGCAGATACGCAGTATTTT	CASSVVGLGADTQYF
TRBJ2-5	TRBV2	TRBD2	15	few	TGTGCCAGCAGCCCCCCCCTAGCGGGAAGCTGGACCCAGTACTTC	CASSPPLAGSWTQYF
TRBJ2-6	TRBV6-2/TRBV6-3	TRBD1	15	many	TGTGCCAGCAAGGGACAGGGGACTGGGGCCAACGTCCTGACTTTC	CASKGQGTGANVLTF
TRBJ1-2	TRBV28	NA	13	many	TGTGCCAGCAAATTAACTCAAACTTATGGCTACACCTTC	CASKLTQTYGYTF
TRBJ2-7	TRBV7-2	TRBD2	14	NA	TGTGCCAGCAGCAAAGCTAGCGGGGTCTACGAGCAGTACTTC	CASSKASGVYEQYF
TRBJ2-7	TRBV5-6	NA	13	few	TGTGCCAGCAGCTTCCTCTCGGGGAACGAGCAGTACTTC	CASSFLSGNEQYF
TRBJ2-7	TRBV5-1	NA	11	many	TGCGCCAGCAAAGGAGAATACGAGCAGTACTTC	CASKGEYEQYF
TRBJ2-7	TRBV5-1	NA	13	many	TGCGCCAGCAGCTTGGCCGCCGCCTACGAGCAGTACTTC	CASSLAAAYEQYF
TRBJ2-7	TRBV7-2	NA	11	few	TGTGCCAGTGGAGTGATGTTGGAGCAGTACTTC	CASGVMLEQYF
TRBJ2-7	TRBV20-1	TRBD1	14	many	TGCAGTGCGATCGACAGGGACAGTAGCTACGAGCAGTACTTC	CSAIDRDSSYEQYF
TRBJ1-1	TRBV20-1	NA	13	NA	TGCAGTGCTCCTAAGAACCTAAACACTGAAGCTTTCTTT	CSAPKNLNTEAFF
TRBJ2-3	TRBV20-1	NA	16	many	TGCAGTGCTAGAGATCTTCAGCGGCCAAGCACAGATACGCAGTATTTT	CSARDLQRPSTDTQYF